This T cell receptor beta chain was recorded in a study of T-cell memory formation after mild COVID-19. Study-wide results and limits: For second-wave clones that peaked at day 37, SARS-CoV-2 specificity went unverified. Day 15 to 85 contracting clones showed balanced CD4/CD8; later expanders leaned CD4+.

On this clonotype itself: Its antigen remains unknown.

Trimming at V came to 6 bases and at J to 7 bases, leaving 12 bases not matched to a gene. The CDR3 covers 15 residues. Germline CDR1 SGHTA, CDR2 FQGTGA. UMIs and sample barcodes were carried by the TCR alpha and TCR beta cDNA libraries that 5'RACE produced using constant-segment primers. TCRdb itself ran the 5' RACE reads through MiXCR, one entry per CDR3 protein. The repertoire includes 250,000 to 300,000 distinct CDR3 sequences, over 7% of them detected once, and approximately 22% sits in the top ten. The sequence was obtained from a man between 18 and 29 years old who had mild COVID-19 (a few samples of this study predate the infection). Cell type and time point are not known. Sample: PBMCs or a T cell subset sorted from them (not recorded which). The V and J genes are TRBV7-3 and TRBJ2-1, with 7 positions matching TRBD1. The CDR3 DNA reads TGTGCCAGCAGTTTACAAGGGGGCAGCCTGAATGAGCAGTTCTTC. Amino acid sequence: CASSLQGGSLNEQFF.